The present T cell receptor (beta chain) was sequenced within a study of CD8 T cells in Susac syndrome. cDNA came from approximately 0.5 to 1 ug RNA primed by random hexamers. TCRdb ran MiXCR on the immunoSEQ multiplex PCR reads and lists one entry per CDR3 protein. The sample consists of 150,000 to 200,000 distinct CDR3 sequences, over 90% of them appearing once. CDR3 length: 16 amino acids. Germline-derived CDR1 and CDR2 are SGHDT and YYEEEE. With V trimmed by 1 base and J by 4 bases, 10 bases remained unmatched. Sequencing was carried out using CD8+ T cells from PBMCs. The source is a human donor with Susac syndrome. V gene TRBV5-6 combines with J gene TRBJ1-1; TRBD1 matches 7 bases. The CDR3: CASSLMLTTGTTEAFF. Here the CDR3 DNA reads TGTGCCAGCAGCTTGATGCTGACGACAGGGACCACTGAAGCTTTCTTT.